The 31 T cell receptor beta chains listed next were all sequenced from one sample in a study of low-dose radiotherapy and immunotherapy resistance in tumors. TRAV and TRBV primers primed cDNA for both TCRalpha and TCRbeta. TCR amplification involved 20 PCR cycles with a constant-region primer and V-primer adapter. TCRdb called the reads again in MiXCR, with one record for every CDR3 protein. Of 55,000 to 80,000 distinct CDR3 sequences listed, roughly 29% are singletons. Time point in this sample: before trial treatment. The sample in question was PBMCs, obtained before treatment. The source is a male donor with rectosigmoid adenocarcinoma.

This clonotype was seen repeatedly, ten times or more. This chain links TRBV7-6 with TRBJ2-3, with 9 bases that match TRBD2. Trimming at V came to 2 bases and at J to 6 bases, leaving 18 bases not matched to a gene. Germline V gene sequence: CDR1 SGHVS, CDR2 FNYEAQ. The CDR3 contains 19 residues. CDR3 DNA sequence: TGTGCCAGCAGCTTAAGGCTACGCGGGGGGGCCGCCTTGGAGGATACGCAGTATTTT. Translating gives CASSLRLRGGAALEDTQYF.

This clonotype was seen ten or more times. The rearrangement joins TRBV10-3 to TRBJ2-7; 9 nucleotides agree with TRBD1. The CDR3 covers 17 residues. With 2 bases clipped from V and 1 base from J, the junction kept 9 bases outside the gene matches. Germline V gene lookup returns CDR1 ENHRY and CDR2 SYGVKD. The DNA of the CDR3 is TGTGCCATCAGTGAGAGACCGGGACAGGGTGGTTCCTACGAGCAGTACTTC. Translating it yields CAISERPGQGGSYEQYF.

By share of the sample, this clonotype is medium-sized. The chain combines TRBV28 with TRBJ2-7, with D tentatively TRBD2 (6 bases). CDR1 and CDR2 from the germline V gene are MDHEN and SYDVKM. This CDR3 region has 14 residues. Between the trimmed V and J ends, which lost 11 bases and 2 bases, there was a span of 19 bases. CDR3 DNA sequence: TGTGCCCGCGGCGCGGGGCCACCTCCCTACGAGCAGTACTTC. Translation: CARGAGPPPYEQYF.

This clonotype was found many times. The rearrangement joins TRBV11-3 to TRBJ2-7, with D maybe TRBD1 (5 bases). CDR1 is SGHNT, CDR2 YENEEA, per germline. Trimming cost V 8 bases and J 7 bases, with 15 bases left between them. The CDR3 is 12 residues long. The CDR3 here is CASGRDSGEQYF. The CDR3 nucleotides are TGTGCCAGCGGCAGGGATTCAGGAGAGCAGTACTTC.

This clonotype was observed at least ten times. As DNA, the CDR3 is TGTGCCAGCAGCCTAAGGTTCAAGAGGGGCTACACCTTC. Residues: CASSLRFKRGYTF. The gene calls are TRBV13 and TRBJ1-2; D remains ambiguous. Trimming took 5 bases from V and 8 from J, leaving 15 bases between them. The CDR3 loop spans 13 amino acids. Germline values: CDR1 PRHDT, CDR2 FYEKMQ (reference sequence).

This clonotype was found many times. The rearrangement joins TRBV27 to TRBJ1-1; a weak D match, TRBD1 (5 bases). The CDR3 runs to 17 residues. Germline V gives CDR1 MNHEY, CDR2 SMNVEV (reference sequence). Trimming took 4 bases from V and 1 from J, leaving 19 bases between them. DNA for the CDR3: TGTGCCAGCAGTTCTGACAGCCTACTGACTCCGAACACTGAAGCTTTCTTT. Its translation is CASSSDSLLTPNTEAFF.

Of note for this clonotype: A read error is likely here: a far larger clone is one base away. In DNA, the CDR3 is TGTGCCAGCAGTTTCGACAGAGAGACCCAGTACTTC. Translated, it gives CASSFDRETQYF. The gene calls are TRBV27 and TRBJ2-5; D is possibly TRBD1 (5 bases). The CDR3 totals 12 residues. Per germline, CDR1 MNHEY and CDR2 SMNVEV (reference sequence). Trimming removed 3 bases from V and 4 bases from J, with 6 bases in between.

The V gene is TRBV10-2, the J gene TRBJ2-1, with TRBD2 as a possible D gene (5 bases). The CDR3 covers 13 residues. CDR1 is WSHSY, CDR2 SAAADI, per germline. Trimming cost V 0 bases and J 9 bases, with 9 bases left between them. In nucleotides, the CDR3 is TGCGCCAGCAGTGAGTCGTTTGGACTTGAGCAGTTCTTC. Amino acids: CASSESFGLEQFF.

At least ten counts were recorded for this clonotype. In DNA, the CDR3 is TGCAGTGTCCCGGGACAGAGCTCCTACAATGAGCAGTTCTTC. As protein: CSVPGQSSYNEQFF. The rearrangement uses TRBV20-1 and TRBJ2-1; the match to TRBD1 covers 7 bases. The CDR3 totals 14 residues. Germline V gene data show CDR1 as DFQATT and CDR2 as SNEGSKA (reference sequence). Trimming at V came to 7 bases and at J to 0 bases, leaving 6 bases not matched to a gene.

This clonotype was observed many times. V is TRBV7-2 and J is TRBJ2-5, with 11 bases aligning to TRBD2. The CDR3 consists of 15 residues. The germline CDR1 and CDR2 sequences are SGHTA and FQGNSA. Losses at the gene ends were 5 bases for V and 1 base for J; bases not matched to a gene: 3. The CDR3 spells CASSLLAGAQETQYF. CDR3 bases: TGTGCCAGCAGCCTACTAGCGGGGGCCCAAGAGACCCAGTACTTC.

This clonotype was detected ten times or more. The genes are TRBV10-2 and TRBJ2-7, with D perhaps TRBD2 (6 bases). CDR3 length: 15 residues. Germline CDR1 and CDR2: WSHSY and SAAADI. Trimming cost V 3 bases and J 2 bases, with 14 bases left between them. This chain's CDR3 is CASSEPGDGTYEQYF. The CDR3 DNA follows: TGCGCCAGCAGTGAACCGGGGGACGGAACCTACGAGCAGTACTTC.

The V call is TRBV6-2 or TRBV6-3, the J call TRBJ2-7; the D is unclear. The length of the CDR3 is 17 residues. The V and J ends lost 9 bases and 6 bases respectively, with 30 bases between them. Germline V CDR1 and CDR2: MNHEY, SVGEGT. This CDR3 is CARIRKSRLERVSEQYF. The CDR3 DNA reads TGTGCCAGAATAAGAAAGAGCCGGCTAGAACGGGTATCCGAGCAGTACTTC.

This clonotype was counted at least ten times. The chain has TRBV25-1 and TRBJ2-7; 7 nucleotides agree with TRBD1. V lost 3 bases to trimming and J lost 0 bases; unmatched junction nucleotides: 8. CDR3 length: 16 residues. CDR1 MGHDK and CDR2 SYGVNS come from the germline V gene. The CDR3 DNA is TGTGCCAGCAGTGAGTCGCAGGGGGAGAGCTCCTACGAGCAGTACTTC. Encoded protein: CASSESQGESSYEQYF.

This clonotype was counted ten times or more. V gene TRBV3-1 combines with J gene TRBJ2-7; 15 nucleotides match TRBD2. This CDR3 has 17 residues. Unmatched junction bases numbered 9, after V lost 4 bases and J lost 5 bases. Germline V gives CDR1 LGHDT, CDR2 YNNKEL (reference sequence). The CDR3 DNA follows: TGTGCCAGCAGCCCCGGACTAGCGGGAGGGCCAACCCACGAGCAGTACTTC. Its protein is CASSPGLAGGPTHEQYF.

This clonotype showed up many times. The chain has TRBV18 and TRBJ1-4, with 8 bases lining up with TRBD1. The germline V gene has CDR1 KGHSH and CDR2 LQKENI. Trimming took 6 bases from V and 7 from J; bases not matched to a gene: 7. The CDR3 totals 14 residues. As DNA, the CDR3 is TGTGCCAGCTCGTACGGACAGGGTAGTGAAAAACTGTTTTTT. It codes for CASSYGQGSEKLFF.

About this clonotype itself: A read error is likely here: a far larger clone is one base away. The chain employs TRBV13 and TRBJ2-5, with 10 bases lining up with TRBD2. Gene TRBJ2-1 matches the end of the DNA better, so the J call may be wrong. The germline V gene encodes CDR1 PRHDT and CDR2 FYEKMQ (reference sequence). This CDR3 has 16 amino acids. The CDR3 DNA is TGTGTCAGCAGCTTGGGCCTAGCGGGGGTTAGCAATGAGCAGTTCTTC. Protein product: CVSSLGLAGVSNEQFF.

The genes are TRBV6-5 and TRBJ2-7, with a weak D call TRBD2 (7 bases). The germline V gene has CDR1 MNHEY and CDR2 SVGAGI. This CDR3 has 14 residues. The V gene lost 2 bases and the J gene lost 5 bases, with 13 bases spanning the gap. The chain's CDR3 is CASSYRGAIDEQYF. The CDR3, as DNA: TGTGCCAGCAGTTACCGGGGGGCCATCGACGAGCAGTACTTC.

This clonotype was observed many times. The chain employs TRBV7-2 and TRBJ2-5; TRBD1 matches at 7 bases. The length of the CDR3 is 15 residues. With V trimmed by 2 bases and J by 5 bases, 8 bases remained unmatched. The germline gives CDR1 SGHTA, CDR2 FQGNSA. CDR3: CASSLRTGPGETQYF. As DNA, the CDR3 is TGTGCCAGCAGCTTAAGGACAGGCCCAGGGGAGACCCAGTACTTC.

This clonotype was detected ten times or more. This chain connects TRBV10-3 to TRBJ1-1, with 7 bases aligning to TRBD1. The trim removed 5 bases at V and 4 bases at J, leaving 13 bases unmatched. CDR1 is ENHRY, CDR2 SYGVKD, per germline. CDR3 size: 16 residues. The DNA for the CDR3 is TGTGCCATCAGTTGGGACAGCGCGGGGGGGAGCACTGAAGCTTTCTTT. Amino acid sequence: CAISWDSAGGSTEAFF.

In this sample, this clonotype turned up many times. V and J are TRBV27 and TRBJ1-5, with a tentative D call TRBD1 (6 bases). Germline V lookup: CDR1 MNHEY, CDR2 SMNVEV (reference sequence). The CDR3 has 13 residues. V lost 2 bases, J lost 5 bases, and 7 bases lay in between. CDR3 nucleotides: TGTGCCAGCAGTTTAAGGGGGGATCAGCCCCAGCATTTT. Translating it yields CASSLRGDQPQHF.

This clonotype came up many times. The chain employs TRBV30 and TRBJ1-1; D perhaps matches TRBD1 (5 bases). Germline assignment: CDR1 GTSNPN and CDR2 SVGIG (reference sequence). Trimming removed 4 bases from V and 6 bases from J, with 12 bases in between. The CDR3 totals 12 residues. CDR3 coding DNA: TGTGCCTGGAATCAGGGATGGGCTGAAGCTTTCTTT. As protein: CAWNQGWAEAFF.

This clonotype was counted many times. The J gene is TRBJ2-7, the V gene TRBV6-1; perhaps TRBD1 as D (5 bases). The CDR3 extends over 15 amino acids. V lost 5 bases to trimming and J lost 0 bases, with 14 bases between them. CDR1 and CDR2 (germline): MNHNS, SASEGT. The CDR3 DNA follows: TGTGCCAGCAGTTACTCGCAGGGAACCTCCTACGAGCAGTACTTC. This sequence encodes CASSYSQGTSYEQYF.

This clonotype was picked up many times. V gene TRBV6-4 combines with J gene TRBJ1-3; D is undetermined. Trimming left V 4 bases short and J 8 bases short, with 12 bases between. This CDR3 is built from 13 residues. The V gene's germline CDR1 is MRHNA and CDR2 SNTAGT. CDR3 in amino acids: CASSAVFGDTIYF. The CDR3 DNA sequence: TGTGCCAGCAGTGCCGTCTTCGGCGACACCATATATTTT.

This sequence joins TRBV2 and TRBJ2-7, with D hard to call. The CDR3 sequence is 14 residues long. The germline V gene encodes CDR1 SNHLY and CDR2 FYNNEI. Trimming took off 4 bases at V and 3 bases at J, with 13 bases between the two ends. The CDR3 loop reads CASSVNMEIYEQYF. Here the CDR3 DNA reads TGTGCCAGCAGTGTTAACATGGAAATCTACGAGCAGTACTTC.

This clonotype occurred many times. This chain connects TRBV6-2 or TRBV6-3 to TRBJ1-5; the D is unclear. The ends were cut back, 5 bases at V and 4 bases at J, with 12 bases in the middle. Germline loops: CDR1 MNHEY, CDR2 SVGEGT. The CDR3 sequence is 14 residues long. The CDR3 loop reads CASSPKVGNQPQHF. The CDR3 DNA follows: TGTGCCAGCAGTCCTAAAGTGGGTAATCAGCCCCAGCATTTT.

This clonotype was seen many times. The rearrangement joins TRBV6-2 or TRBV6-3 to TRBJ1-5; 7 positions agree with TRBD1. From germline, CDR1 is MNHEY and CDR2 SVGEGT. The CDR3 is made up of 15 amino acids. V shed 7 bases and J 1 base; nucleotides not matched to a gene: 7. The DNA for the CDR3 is TGTGCCAGCACCCCAGGGGGGAACAGCAATCAGCCCCAGCATTTT. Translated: CASTPGGNSNQPQHF.

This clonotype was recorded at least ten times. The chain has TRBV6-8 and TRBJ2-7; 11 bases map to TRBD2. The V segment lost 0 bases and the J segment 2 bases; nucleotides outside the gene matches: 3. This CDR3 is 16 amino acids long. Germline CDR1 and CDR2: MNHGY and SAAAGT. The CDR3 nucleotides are TGTGCCAGCAGTTACTCGTCACTAGCGGGAGCCTACGAGCAGTACTTC. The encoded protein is CASSYSSLAGAYEQYF.

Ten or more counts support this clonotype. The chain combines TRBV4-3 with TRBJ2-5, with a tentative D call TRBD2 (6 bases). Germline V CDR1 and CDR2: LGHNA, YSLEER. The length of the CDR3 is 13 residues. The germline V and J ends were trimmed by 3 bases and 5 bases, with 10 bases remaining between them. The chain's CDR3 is CASSQGLAETQYF. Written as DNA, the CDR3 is TGCGCCAGCAGCCAGGGACTGGCGGAGACCCAGTACTTC.

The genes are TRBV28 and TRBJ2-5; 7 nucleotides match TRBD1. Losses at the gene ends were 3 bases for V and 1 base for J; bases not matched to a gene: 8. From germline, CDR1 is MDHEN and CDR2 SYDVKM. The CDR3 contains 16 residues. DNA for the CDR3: TGTGCCAGCAGTTTTGGTCTGGGACAGTCCCAAGAGACCCAGTACTTC. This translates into CASSFGLGQSQETQYF.

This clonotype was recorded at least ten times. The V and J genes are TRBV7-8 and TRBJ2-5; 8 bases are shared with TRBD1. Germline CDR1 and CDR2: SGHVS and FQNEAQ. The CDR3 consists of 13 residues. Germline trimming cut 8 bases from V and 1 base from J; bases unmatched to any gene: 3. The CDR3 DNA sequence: TGTGCCAGCGGGGGACAGGTCCAAGAGACCCAGTACTTC. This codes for CASGGQVQETQYF.

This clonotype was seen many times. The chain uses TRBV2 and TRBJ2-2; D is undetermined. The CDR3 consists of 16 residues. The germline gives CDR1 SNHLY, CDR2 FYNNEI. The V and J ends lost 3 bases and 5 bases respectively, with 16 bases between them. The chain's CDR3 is CASSDPGEGPTGELFF. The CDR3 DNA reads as TGTGCCAGCAGTGATCCAGGAGAAGGACCTACCGGGGAGCTGTTTTTT.